These 9 T cell receptor beta chains originate from one sample sequenced in a study of OX40 agonist ivuxolimab in advanced cancers. Assay: immunoSEQ multiplex PCR; the TCRdb copy retains only in-frame clones and omits some. The sample consists of nearly 50,000 clones, 88% of them appearing once. The sequences come from CD4+ or CD8+ T cells sorted from blood, collected in a trial of the OX40 agonist ivuxolimab. These TCRs come from an adult with an advanced solid tumor such as melanoma, head and neck, liver or kidney cancer.

This clone came up a few times. The chain uses TRBV30 and TRBJ2-7; 7 nucleotides agree with TRBD2. Trimming took 2 bases from V and 12 from J; bases not matched to a gene: 7. The germline gives CDR1 GTSNPN, CDR2 SVGIG (reference sequence). CDR3 length: 11 residues. CDR3 bases: TGTGCCTGGAGTACATCTAGCGGACCGTACTTC. The encoded protein is CAWSTSSGPYF.

The rearrangement joins TRBV15 to TRBJ1-5; no clear D. Deletions cut 0 bases from V and 16 bases from J, with 16 bases between. The germline V gene encodes CDR1 LNHNV and CDR2 YYDKDF (reference sequence). The CDR3 consists of 13 residues. The CDR3 DNA is TGTGCCACCAGCAGAGATCTCAGTCAGAGGCCCCATTTT. It translates to CATSRDLSQRPHF.

This clone was detected only a few times. This chain joins TRBV11-1 and TRBJ2-3, with 9 nucleotides matching TRBD1. V lost 5 bases to trimming and J lost 5 bases; unmatched junction nucleotides: 14. This CDR3 has 17 residues. Germline assignment: CDR1 SGHAT and CDR2 FQDESV (reference sequence). DNA of the CDR3: TGTGCCAGCAGCCGGTCCGGGACAGGGAAAATAGGAGATACGCAGTATTTT. It codes for CASSRSGTGKIGDTQYF.

The gene calls are TRBV23-1 and TRBJ1-2, with D perhaps matching TRBD1 (5 bases). TRBV23-1 is treated as an ORF (open reading frame) with a function not yet certain. The CDR3 is 16 residues long. Trimming took 0 bases from V and 0 from J, leaving 11 bases between them. CDR3 sequence: CASSQSAGHTNYGYTF. The CDR3 nucleotides are TGCGCCAGCAGTCAATCGGCAGGGCATACTAACTATGGCTACACCTTC.

The V and J genes are TRBV7-9 and TRBJ2-1; 11 bases are a match to TRBD2. The junction had 4 bases not matched to a gene; V was cut back by 7 bases and J by 5 bases. The CDR3 runs 14 residues. Germline CDR1 reads SEHNR; CDR2 reads FQNEAQ (reference sequence). CDR3 protein: CASIRTSGHNEQFF. In nucleotides, the CDR3 is TGTGCCAGCATCAGGACTAGCGGGCACAATGAGCAGTTCTTC.

The rearrangement links TRBV5-1 to TRBJ2-1; D unresolved. The V end lost 0 bases, the J end lost 0 bases, and 4 bases lay between the germline ends. In germline, CDR1 is SGHRS, CDR2 YFSETQ. The CDR3 loop spans 14 amino acids. The DNA for the CDR3 is TGCGCCAGCAGCTTGGACTCCTCCTACAATGAGCAGTTCTTC. Encoded protein: CASSLDSSYNEQFF. The complete variable domain, with remaining parts taken from reference TRBV5-1 and TRBJ2-1, reads KAGVTQTPRYLIKTRGQQVTLSCSPISGHRSVSWYQQTPGQGLQFLFEYFSETQRNKGNFPGRFSGRQFSNSRSEMNVSTLELGDSALYLCASSLDSSYNEQFFGPGTRLTVL.

The chain couples TRBV9 to TRBJ2-4, with a possible D match to TRBD2 (6 bases). Deletions cut 2 bases from V and 3 bases from J, with 9 bases between. The CDR3 covers 14 residues. Germline V gives CDR1 SGDLS, CDR2 YYNGEE. DNA for the CDR3: TGTGCCAGCAGCGTCGGGGGAGGCAAAAACATTCAGTACTTC. Encoded protein: CASSVGGGKNIQYF. The entire variable domain, with the rest obtained from reference TRBV9 and TRBJ2-4, is as follows: DSGVTQTPKHLITATGQRVTLRCSPRSGDLSVYWYQQSLDQGLQFLIQYYNGEERAKGNILERFSAQQFPDLHSELNLSSLELGDSALYFCASSVGGGKNIQYFGAGTRLSVL.

The chain is built from TRBV2 and TRBJ1-5, with D perhaps TRBD1 (5 bases). V was pared by 6 bases and J by 3 bases, with 15 bases between. Germline CDR1 SNHLY, CDR2 FYNNEI. This CDR3 is built from 15 residues. CDR3 nucleotide sequence: TGTGCCAGCAGCAGAGAGGGCAGGGCCAATCAGCCCCAGCATTTT. Its protein product is CASSREGRANQPQHF.

The genes are TRBV28 and TRBJ1-1, with TRBD1 as a possible D gene (6 bases). V was cut by 8 bases and J by 0 bases, with 7 bases left in between. Germline loops: CDR1 MDHEN, CDR2 SYDVKM. The CDR3 sequence is 12 residues long. The CDR3 sequence is CASWTVNTEAFF. CDR3 nucleotide sequence: TGTGCCAGCTGGACAGTGAACACTGAAGCTTTCTTT.